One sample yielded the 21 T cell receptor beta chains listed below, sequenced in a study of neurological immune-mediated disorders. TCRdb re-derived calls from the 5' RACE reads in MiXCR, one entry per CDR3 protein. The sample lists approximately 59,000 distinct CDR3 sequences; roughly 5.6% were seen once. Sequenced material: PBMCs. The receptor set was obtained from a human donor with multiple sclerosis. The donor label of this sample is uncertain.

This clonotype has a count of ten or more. This CDR3 reads CASRVQTNTEAFF. CDR3 DNA: TGCGCCAGCAGGGTCCAGACGAACACTGAAGCTTTCTTT. The rearrangement uses TRBV5-1 and TRBJ1-1; D unresolved. Germline V CDR1 and CDR2: SGHRS, YFSETQ. The length of the CDR3 is 13 residues. Trimming stripped 5 bases from V and 1 base from J, with 9 bases between.

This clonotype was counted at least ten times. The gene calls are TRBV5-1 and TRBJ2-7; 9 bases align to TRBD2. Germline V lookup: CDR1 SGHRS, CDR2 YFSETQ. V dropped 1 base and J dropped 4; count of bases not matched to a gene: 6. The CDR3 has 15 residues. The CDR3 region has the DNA TGCGCCAGCAGCTTGATTGGCGGGGGGGCGTACGAGCAGTACTTC. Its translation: CASSLIGGGAYEQYF.

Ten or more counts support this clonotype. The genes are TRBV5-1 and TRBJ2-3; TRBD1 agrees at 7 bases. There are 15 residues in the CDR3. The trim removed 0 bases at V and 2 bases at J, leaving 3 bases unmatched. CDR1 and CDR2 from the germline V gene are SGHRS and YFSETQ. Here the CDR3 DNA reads TGCGCCAGCAGCTTGGGGACAGGACCCACAGATACGCAGTATTTT. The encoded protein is CASSLGTGPTDTQYF.

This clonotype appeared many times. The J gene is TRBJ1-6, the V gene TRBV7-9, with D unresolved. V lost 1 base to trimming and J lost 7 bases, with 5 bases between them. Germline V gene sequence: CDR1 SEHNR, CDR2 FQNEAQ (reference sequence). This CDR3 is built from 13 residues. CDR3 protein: CASSLDPNSPLHF. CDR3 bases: TGTGCCAGCAGCTTAGATCCGAATTCACCCCTCCACTTT.

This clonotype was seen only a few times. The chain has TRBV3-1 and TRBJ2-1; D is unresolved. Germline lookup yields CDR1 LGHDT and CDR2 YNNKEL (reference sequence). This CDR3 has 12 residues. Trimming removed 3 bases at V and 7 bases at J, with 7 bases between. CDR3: CASSQTINEQFF. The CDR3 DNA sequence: TGTGCCAGCAGCCAGACCATTAATGAGCAGTTCTTC.

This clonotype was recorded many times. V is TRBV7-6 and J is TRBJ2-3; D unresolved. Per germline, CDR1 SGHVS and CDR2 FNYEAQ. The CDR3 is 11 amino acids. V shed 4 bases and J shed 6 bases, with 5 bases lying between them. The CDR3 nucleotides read TGTGCCAGCAGCTCTTCTGATACGCAGTATTTT. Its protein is CASSSSDTQYF.

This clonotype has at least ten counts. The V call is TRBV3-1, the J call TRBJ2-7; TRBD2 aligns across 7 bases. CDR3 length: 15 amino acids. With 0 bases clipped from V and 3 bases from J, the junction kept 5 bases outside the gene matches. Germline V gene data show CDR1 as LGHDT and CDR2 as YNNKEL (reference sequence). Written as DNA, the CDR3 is TGTGCCAGCAGCCAAGATTGGCAGCGGGGCTACGAGCAGTACTTC. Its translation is CASSQDWQRGYEQYF.

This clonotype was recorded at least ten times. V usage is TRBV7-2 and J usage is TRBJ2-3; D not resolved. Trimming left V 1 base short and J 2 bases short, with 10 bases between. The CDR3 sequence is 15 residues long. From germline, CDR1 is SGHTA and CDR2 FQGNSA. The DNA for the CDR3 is TGTGCCAGCAGCTTAGTGGGCTTAAACACAGATACGCAGTATTTT. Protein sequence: CASSLVGLNTDTQYF.

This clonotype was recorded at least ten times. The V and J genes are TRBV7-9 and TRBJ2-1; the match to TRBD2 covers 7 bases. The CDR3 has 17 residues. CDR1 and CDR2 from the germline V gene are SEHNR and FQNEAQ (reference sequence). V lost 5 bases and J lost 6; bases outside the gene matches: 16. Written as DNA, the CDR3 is TGTGCCAGCAGCCCTCGAGGGGAGGGCGCTTACCCCAATGAGCAGTTCTTC. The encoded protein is CASSPRGEGAYPNEQFF.

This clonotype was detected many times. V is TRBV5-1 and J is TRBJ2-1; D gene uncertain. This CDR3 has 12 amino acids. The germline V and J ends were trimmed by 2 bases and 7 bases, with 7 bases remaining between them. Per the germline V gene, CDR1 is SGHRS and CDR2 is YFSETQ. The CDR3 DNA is TGCGCCAGCAGCTTATCCGGGAATGAGCAGTTCTTC. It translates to CASSLSGNEQFF.

The DNA for the CDR3 is TGTGCCAGCAGCCCCACTGGCAATGAGCAGTTCTTC. It is translated as CASSPTGNEQFF. This chain joins TRBV12-3 or TRBV12-4 and TRBJ2-1; D is unresolved. CDR3 length: 12 amino acids. V lost 6 bases, J lost 6 bases, and 9 bases lay in between.

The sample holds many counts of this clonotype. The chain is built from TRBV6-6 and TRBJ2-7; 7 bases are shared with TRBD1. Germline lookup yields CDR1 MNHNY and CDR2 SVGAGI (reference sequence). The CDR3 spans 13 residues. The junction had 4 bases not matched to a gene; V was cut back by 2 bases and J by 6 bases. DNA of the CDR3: TGTGCCAGCAGTTACGGGACAGCCTCCGAGCAGTACTTC. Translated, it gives CASSYGTASEQYF.

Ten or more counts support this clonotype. The CDR3 protein is CASSFPPGTNTEAFF. The CDR3 DNA follows: TGTGCCAGCAGTTTTCCCCCAGGGACGAACACTGAAGCTTTCTTT. The J gene is TRBJ1-1, the V gene TRBV6-1; tentative D call: TRBD1 (5 bases). Germline CDR1 and CDR2: MNHNS and SASEGT. V was cut by 5 bases and J by 1 base, with 14 bases left in between. This CDR3 has 15 residues.

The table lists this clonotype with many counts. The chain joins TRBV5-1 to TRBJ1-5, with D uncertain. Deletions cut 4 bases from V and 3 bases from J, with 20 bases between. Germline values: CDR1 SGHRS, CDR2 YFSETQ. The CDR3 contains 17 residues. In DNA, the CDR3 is TGCGCCAGCAGCCCTACCCCCGACACTCGTGCCAATCAGCCCCAGCATTTT. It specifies CASSPTPDTRANQPQHF.

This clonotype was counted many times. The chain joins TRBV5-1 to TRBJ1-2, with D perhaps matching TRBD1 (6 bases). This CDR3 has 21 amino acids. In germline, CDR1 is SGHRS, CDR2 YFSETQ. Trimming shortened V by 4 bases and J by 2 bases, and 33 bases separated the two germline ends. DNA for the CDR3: TGCGCCAGCAGCCACGGGGGGACAAGGGGCGCGGGCAAACCCTCGAACTATGGCTACACCTTC. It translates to CASSHGGTRGAGKPSNYGYTF.

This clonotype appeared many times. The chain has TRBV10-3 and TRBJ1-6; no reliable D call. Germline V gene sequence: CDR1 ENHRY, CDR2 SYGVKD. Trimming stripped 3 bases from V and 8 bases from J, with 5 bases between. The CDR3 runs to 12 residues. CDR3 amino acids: CAISDLYSPLHF. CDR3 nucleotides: TGTGCCATCAGTGATTTATATTCACCCCTCCACTTT.

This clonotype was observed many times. In nucleotides, the CDR3 is TGTGCCAGCAGCGTAGAGGGGGGGGGCACAGATACGCAGTATTTT. Its translation: CASSVEGGGTDTQYF. The chain uses TRBV9 and TRBJ2-3, with D possibly being TRBD2 (7 bases). From germline, CDR1 is SGDLS and CDR2 YYNGEE. Between the trimmed V and J ends, which lost 0 bases and 1 base, there was a span of 9 bases. CDR3 length: 15 residues.

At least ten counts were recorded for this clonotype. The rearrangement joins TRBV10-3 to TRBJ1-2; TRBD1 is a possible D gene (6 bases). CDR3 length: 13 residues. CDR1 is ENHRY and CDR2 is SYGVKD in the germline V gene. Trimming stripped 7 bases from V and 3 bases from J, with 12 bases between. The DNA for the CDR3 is TGTGCCATCACCGAGACAGGTTACTATGGCTACACCTTC. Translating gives CAITETGYYGYTF.

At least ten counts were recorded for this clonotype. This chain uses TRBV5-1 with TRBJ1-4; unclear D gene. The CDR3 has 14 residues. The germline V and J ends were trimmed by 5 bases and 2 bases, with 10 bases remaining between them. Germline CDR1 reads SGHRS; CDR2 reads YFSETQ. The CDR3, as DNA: TGCGCCAGCAGAGTCTCCGAGACTAATGAAAAACTGTTTTTT. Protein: CASRVSETNEKLFF.

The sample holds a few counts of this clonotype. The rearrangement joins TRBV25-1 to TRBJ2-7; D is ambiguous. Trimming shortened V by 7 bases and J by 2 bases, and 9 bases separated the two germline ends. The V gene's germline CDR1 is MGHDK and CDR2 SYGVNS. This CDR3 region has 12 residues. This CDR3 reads CASMGQTYEQYF. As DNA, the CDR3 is TGTGCCAGCATGGGCCAAACCTACGAGCAGTACTTC.

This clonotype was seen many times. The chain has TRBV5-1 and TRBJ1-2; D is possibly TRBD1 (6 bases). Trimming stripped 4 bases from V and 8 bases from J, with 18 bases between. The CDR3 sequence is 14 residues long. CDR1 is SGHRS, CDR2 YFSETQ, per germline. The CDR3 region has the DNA TGCGCCAGCAGCCCTCTCACATCGACAGGCGGCTACACCTTC. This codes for CASSPLTSTGGYTF.